The 2 T cell receptor beta chains listed next were all sequenced from one sample in a study of T cell repertoires in cytomegalovirus infection. These receptors are not linked to any known antigen. In TCRdb, the reads were re-called with MiXCR into one record per CDR3 protein. Here the sample spans around 800,000 distinct CDR3 sequences, approximately 32% being singletons. Sequenced here: cultured CD8+ T cells from PBMCs, sampled from culture after CMV antigen stimulation. These TCRs come from a human donor in good health (CMV status not recorded). Some clones in this sample may be carry-over from other donors' samples.

The V call is TRBV6-2 or TRBV6-3, the J call TRBJ1-6, with no clear D. The CDR3 contains 13 residues. Per germline, CDR1 MNHEY and CDR2 SVGEGT. V was cut by 7 bases and J by 5 bases, with 9 bases left in between. CDR3 coding DNA: TGTGCCAGCAAGGTATCGCATAATTCACCCCTCCACTTT. Translating it yields CASKVSHNSPLHF.

The V gene is TRBV14, the J gene TRBJ1-1; TRBD1 agrees at 11 bases. V lost 10 bases to trimming and J lost 3 bases; unmatched junction nucleotides: 4. CDR3 length equals 13 residues. In germline, CDR1 is SGHDN, CDR2 FVKESK. As DNA, the CDR3 is TGTGCCACTTCGGGACAGGGGGACACTGAAGCTTTCTTT. Translation: CATSGQGDTEAFF.